Below, 15 T cell receptor beta chains from the same sample are listed, as sequenced in a study of cytomegalovirus exposure and HLA in healthy donors. Primers: 60 Vbeta forward and 13 Jbeta reverse. Some clones are missing from TCRdb's copy, which holds only in-frame ones; the method was immunoSEQ multiplex PCR. The data contain 95,000 to 150,000 clones, approximately 67% of them seen just once; the ten biggest clones take up 1.5% to 1.7%. What was sequenced was PBMCs. The receptors were gathered from a man between 18 and 29 years old in good health and CMV-seronegative.

The V and J genes are TRBV7-9 and TRBJ2-5; 13 bases fit TRBD2. V lost 5 bases to trimming and J lost 4 bases; unmatched junction nucleotides: 7. CDR1 and CDR2 (germline): SEHNR, FQNEAQ (reference sequence). The CDR3 is 16 residues long. In DNA, the CDR3 is TGTGCCAGCAGCCTAACTAGCGGGAGGGGTCGAGAGACCCAGTACTTC. Amino acids: CASSLTSGRGRETQYF.

The V call is TRBV5-1, the J call TRBJ2-5; D is possibly TRBD2 (6 bases). Deletions cut 3 bases from V and 4 bases from J, with 19 bases between. The CDR3 loop spans 16 amino acids. The germline CDR1 and CDR2 sequences are SGHRS and YFSETQ. The CDR3, as DNA: TGCGCCAGCAGCTGGACCGGGACTCCCGCACGAGAGACCCAGTACTTC. This encodes CASSWTGTPARETQYF. Full variable domain (outside the CDR3, taken from reference TRBV5-1 and TRBJ2-5): KAGVTQTPRYLIKTRGQQVTLSCSPISGHRSVSWYQQTPGQGLQFLFEYFSETQRNKGNFPGRFSGRQFSNSRSEMNVSTLELGDSALYLCASSWTGTPARETQYFGPGTRLLVL.

The chain carries TRBV5-6 and TRBJ1-2; 8 bases fit TRBD1. The CDR3 has 13 amino acids. Unmatched junction bases numbered 6, after V lost 4 bases and J lost 7 bases. From germline, CDR1 is SGHDT and CDR2 YYEEEE. In DNA form, the CDR3 reads TGTGCCAGCAGCAAGCTTACAGGGGGTGGCTACACCTTC. This codes for CASSKLTGGGYTF.

The rearrangement joins TRBV10-1 to TRBJ2-7; 10 bases fit TRBD2. Per germline, CDR1 WNHNN and CDR2 SYGVQD (reference sequence). V shed 3 bases and J 4 bases; nucleotides not matched to a gene: 9. This CDR3 is built from 16 residues. The CDR3 region has the DNA TGCGCCAGCAGTGAAGGCTCTAGCGGGAGCGGTTACGAGCAGTACTTC. As protein: CASSEGSSGSGYEQYF.

This clone was observed a few times. At one of its ends the junction is not consistent with the germline gene, which may arise from a read error. Here the CDR3 DNA reads TGTGCCAGCCGCCAAGATGAAGGGGCCTCGGGGGCCAACGTCCTGACTTTC. Encoded protein: CASRQDEGASGANVLTF. The gene calls are TRBV4-2 and TRBJ2-6; maybe TRBD1 (5 bases). Germline V gene lookup returns CDR1 LGHNA and CDR2 YNFKEQ. The CDR3 extends over 17 amino acids.

The gene calls are TRBV10-3 and TRBJ2-7, with 7 positions matching TRBD1. The CDR3 has 14 amino acids. Per germline, CDR1 ENHRY and CDR2 SYGVKD. Unmatched junction bases numbered 6, after V lost 4 bases and J lost 3 bases. Here the CDR3 DNA reads TGTGCCATCAGTGGAGACAGGGATAGCTACGAGCAGTACTTC. This sequence encodes CAISGDRDSYEQYF.

The chain is built from TRBV11-3 and TRBJ2-2; 9 positions agree with TRBD1. Trimming took 5 bases from V and 6 from J; bases not matched to a gene: 7. The CDR3 is 15 residues long. CDR1 and CDR2 from the germline V gene are SGHNT and YENEEA. CDR3 in amino acids: CASSATGGRSGELFF. CDR3 nucleotides: TGTGCCAGCAGCGCCACAGGGGGCAGGTCCGGGGAGCTGTTTTTT.

This chain connects TRBV7-8 to TRBJ2-7; 10 bases line up with TRBD2. The trim removed 6 bases at V and 6 bases at J, leaving 8 bases unmatched. This CDR3 region has 14 residues. Germline CDR1 and CDR2: SGHVS and FQNEAQ. The CDR3 DNA reads TGTGCCAGCAGTCCCCCGCGGACTAGCGGCGAGCAGTACTTC. Translation: CASSPPRTSGEQYF.

V gene TRBV6-1 combines with J gene TRBJ1-6; 7 nucleotides match TRBD1. The V gene's germline CDR1 is MNHNS and CDR2 SASEGT. Losses at the gene ends were 4 bases for V and 8 bases for J; bases not matched to a gene: 8. This CDR3 is built from 15 residues. The CDR3 region is CASSALTGVYSPLHF. As DNA, the CDR3 is TGTGCCAGCAGTGCTCTAACAGGGGTTTATTCACCCCTCCACTTT.

This clone was observed a few times. A junction boundary mismatches the germline segment, possibly from a read error. CDR3 bases: TGTGCCAGCAGCTTAGGACAGTCCACCCGGGAGCTGTTTTTT. The encoded protein is CASSLGQSTRELFF. V usage is TRBV11-2 and J usage is TRBJ2-2; D perhaps matches TRBD1 (5 bases). The CDR3 is made up of 14 amino acids. CDR1 is SGHAT and CDR2 is FQNNGV in the germline V gene. Full variable domain (rest looked up from reference TRBV11-2 and TRBJ2-2): EAGVAQSPRYKIIEKRQSVAFWCNPISGHATLYWYQQILGQGPKLLIQFQNNGVVDDSQLPKDRFSAERLKGVDSTLKIQPAKLEDSAVYLCASSLGQSTRELFFGEGSRLTVL.

The V gene is TRBV15, the J gene TRBJ1-1; D is perhaps TRBD1 (5 bases). The CDR3 is made up of 15 amino acids. Germline assignment: CDR1 LNHNV and CDR2 YYDKDF (reference sequence). V was pared by 1 base and J by 3 bases, with 12 bases between. CDR3 nucleotides: TGTGCCACCAGCAGAGGAACAGGCTCATACACTGAAGCTTTCTTT. The encoded protein is CATSRGTGSYTEAFF.

The V call is TRBV5-1, the J call TRBJ2-3; a possible D gene is TRBD1 (5 bases). Germline-derived CDR1 and CDR2 are SGHRS and YFSETQ. The CDR3 runs 12 residues. V lost 5 bases and J 3 bases, leaving 7 bases between the germline ends. CDR3 nucleotides: TGCGCCAGCAGGAAGGGGACAGATACGCAGTATTTT. Amino acid sequence: CASRKGTDTQYF. The whole variable domain, remainder taken from reference TRBV5-1 and TRBJ2-3, is KAGVTQTPRYLIKTRGQQVTLSCSPISGHRSVSWYQQTPGQGLQFLFEYFSETQRNKGNFPGRFSGRQFSNSRSEMNVSTLELGDSALYLCASRKGTDTQYFGPGTRLTVL.

This clone has more than one count but fewer than ten. The chain employs TRBV11-2 and TRBJ2-2, with D possibly matching TRBD1 (6 bases). From germline, CDR1 is SGHAT and CDR2 FQNNGV. The CDR3 has 14 residues. V was cut by 5 bases and J by 1 base, with 8 bases left in between. The CDR3 nucleotides are TGTGCCAGCAGCCCACAGGGGAACACCGGGGAGCTGTTTTTT. Translation: CASSPQGNTGELFF.

This clone appeared once. The chain is built from TRBV6-5 and TRBJ1-2, with TRBD1 matching over 7 bases. Germline V lookup: CDR1 MNHEY, CDR2 SVGAGI. After removal of 6 bases from V and 7 bases from J, the junction contained 8 bases not matched to a gene. This CDR3 comprises 13 residues. The CDR3 bases are TGTGCCAGCAGCCCTTGGCAGGGGGTTGGCTACACCTTC. Its translation is CASSPWQGVGYTF.

The genes are TRBV28 and TRBJ2-3; D gene unclear. V lost 2 bases and J 2 bases, leaving 11 bases between the germline ends. CDR3 length equals 15 residues. Germline V CDR1 and CDR2: MDHEN, SYDVKM. The CDR3 loop reads CASSLGSSVTDTQYF. The CDR3 coding sequence is TGTGCCAGCAGTTTAGGCAGTTCTGTCACAGATACGCAGTATTTT.